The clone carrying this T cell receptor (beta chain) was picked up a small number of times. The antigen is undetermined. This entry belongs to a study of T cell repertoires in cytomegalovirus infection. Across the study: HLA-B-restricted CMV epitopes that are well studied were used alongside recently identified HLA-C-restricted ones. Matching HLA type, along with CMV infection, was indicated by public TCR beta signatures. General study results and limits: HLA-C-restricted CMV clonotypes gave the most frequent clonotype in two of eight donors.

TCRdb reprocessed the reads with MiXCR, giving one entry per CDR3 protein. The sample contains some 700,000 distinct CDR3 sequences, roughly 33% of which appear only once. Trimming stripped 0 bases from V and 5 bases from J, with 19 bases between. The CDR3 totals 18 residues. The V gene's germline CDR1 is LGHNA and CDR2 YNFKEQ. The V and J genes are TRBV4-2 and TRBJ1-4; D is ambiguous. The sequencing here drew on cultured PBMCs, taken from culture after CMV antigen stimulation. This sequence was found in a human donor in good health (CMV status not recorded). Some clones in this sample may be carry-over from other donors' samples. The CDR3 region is CASSQESPQYLGNEKLFF. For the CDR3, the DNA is TGTGCCAGCAGCCAAGAATCCCCCCAGTATTTAGGGAATGAAAAACTGTTTTTT.